The clone carrying this T cell receptor (beta chain) was counted ten times or more. Its antigen is not known. The sample belongs to a study of T cells after yellow fever vaccination. Notes on the study in general: In post-booster samples, most primary-vaccination clones reappeared (approximately 95% CD4, over 70% CD8).

V lost 2 bases and J lost 0, with 17 bases in between. Germline V gene lookup returns CDR1 SGHDN and CDR2 FVKESK. The CDR3 contains 18 residues. MiXCR, run by TCRdb on the 5' RACE reads, gives a single entry per CDR3 protein. The sample lists over 150,000 distinct CDR3 sequences, approximately 6.2% occurring once. The TCR was taken from a man in his late teens or twenties who received the YFV17D yellow fever vaccine. The chain couples TRBV14 to TRBJ2-1, with D unresolved. The starting material was CD4+ T cells sorted from PBMCs, obtained on the day of the first yellow fever vaccination. CDR3 nucleotides: TGTGCCAGCAGCCAATATACGGGCGGTTCGAGCTCCTACAATGAGCAGTTCTTC. As protein: CASSQYTGGSSSYNEQFF.